This is a list of T cell receptor beta chains from one sample in a study of blood T cell repertoires in COVID-19. The data were produced by immunoSEQ multiplex PCR, yet TCRdb's version contains in-frame clones alone and is incomplete. In the table there are about 290,000 clones, roughly nine tenths of which are singletons. The sequencing input was peripheral blood. The receptor source for this set is a woman aged 40-49 years who had recovered from COVID-19. CDR3s include the opening cysteine and the closing phenylalanine or tryptophan. The D gene is left open where the match is weak. Size is omitted from some rows. Given values are once, few, many or a class for expanded clones.

>TRBD2|.|TRBJ2-1|TRBV11-1
TGTGCCAGCAGCCGGACTAGCGGGAGTTACAATGAGCAGTTCTTC
CASSRTSGSYNEQFF
>.|.|TRBJ1-6|TRBV2
TGTGCCAGCAGTGAAGAAGGCGGCAGGGTTTCGTATTCACCCCTCCACTTT
CASSEEGGRVSYSPLHF
>TRBD2|.|TRBJ2-1|TRBV18
TGTGCCAGCTCAATGCTGGCTAGCGGGACGAGTGAGCAGTTCTTC
CASSMLASGTSEQFF
>.|.|TRBJ2-3|TRBV27
TGTGCCAGCAGTTTATCGGTCGGGTACCCTAGCACAGATACGCAGTATTTT
CASSLSVGYPSTDTQYF
>TRBD2|few|TRBJ2-3|TRBV5-4
TGTGCCAGCAGCCCCAGCGGGGGGAGAGGAGATACGCAGTATTTT
CASSPSGGRGDTQYF
>.|.|TRBJ2-7|TRBV7-8
TGTGCCAGCAGCTTAGCTCTACCCTCCTACGAGCAGTACTTC
CASSLALPSYEQYF
>TRBD1|.|TRBJ2-7|TRBV5-4
TGTGCCAGCAGCGGAAGGGACAGGCCCTACGAGCAGTACTTC
CASSGRDRPYEQYF
>TRBD2|.|TRBJ2-3|TRBV7-3
TGTGCCAGCACCAAACGACTAGCGGGAGTTGCTGGGAGCACAGATACGCAGTATTTT
CASTKRLAGVAGSTDTQYF
>.|.|TRBJ1-2|TRBV27
TGTGCCAGCAGTTCACAATCCGACGGGGGGGATGGCTACACCTTC
CASSSQSDGGDGYTF
>TRBD2|few|TRBJ2-1|TRBV7-2
TGTGCCAGCAGCTTACAAAGCAGCGGGGGTTACAATGAGCAGTTCTTC
CASSLQSSGGYNEQFF
>TRBD1|.|TRBJ1-1|TRBV30
TGTGAGACGGACAGGGGGGTGTATCGGGTTTCTGAAGCTTTCTTT
CETDRGVYRVSEAFF
>.|.|TRBJ1-3|TRBV30
TGTGCCCTGGAGAATTTTGGAGAAACATGCTCTGGAAACACCATATATTTT
CALENFGETCSGNTIYF
>.|few|TRBJ1-5|TRBV30
TGTGCTTACAGTCGGGGAGGGGATCAGCCCCAGCATTTT
CAYSRGGDQPQHF